This T cell receptor (beta chain) comes out of a study of shared clonotypes between healthy human individuals. Study context: Donors, aged 18 to 49, were a couple of women and a few men.

The repertoire was sequenced with immunoSEQ multiplex PCR; TCRdb's copy has only in-frame clones and lacks some. The table shows approximately 2.4 million clones, with approximately 96% occurring only once. Between the trimmed V and J ends, which lost 5 bases and 5 bases, there was a span of 11 bases. Per germline, CDR1 SEHNR and CDR2 FQNEAQ (reference sequence). This CDR3 region has 13 residues. The source material was naive CD4+ T cells sorted from blood. Specified subset: CD45RA+ positively selected. The clonotype was recovered from a man in his late teens or twenties in good health. V gene TRBV7-9 combines with J gene TRBJ2-3; a possible D gene is TRBD1 (6 bases). This CDR3 reads CASSQQGKDTQYF. The CDR3 coding sequence is TGTGCCAGCAGCCAACAGGGTAAAGATACGCAGTATTTT.